The 15 T cell receptor beta chains in this list originate from one sample, sequenced in a study of blood T cell repertoires in COVID-19 (dated by TCRdb to 2018 to 2021). The library was made by the immunoSEQ multiplex PCR assay. The source is immuneACCESS, and TCRdb retained only in-frame sequences with V and J called. Part of the clones is not carried over; for the studies checked, unresolved V genes explain less than half of this, and the remainder is unexplained. This sample gives 180,000 or so clones in total; about 88% of them show up just once. The ten largest make up 2.5% to 3% of the sample. The sample consisted of peripheral blood. These receptors were obtained from a woman aged 25 to 39 with active or convalescent COVID-19.

The chain couples TRBV19 to TRBJ1-1; TRBD1 matches at 8 bases. The CDR3 is 13 amino acids. The V segment lost 9 bases and the J segment 0 bases; nucleotides outside the gene matches: 3. The V gene's germline CDR1 is LNHDA and CDR2 SQIVND (reference sequence). The CDR3 DNA is TGTGCCAGCCGGACAGGGATGAACACTGAAGCTTTCTTT. This sequence encodes CASRTGMNTEAFF.

This chain joins TRBV11-3 and TRBJ1-1, with D possibly being TRBD1 (6 bases). The CDR3 loop spans 14 amino acids. The germline gives CDR1 SGHNT, CDR2 YENEEA. V lost 1 base and J 6 bases, leaving 12 bases between the germline ends. The CDR3 sequence: CASSLGGGRAEAFF. The CDR3 bases are TGTGCCAGCAGCTTAGGAGGGGGGAGGGCTGAAGCTTTCTTT.

This chain joins TRBV4-2 and TRBJ2-7; possibly TRBD2 for D (6 bases). V was clipped by 1 base and J by 0 bases, with 13 bases between them. This CDR3 is built from 16 residues. The germline gives CDR1 LGHNA, CDR2 YNFKEQ. The CDR3 loop reads CASSQAYREISYEQYF. The CDR3 nucleotides read TGTGCCAGCAGCCAAGCCTACCGGGAGATCTCCTACGAGCAGTACTTC.

This clone came up a few times. J is TRBJ1-3 and V is TRBV14; D possibly corresponds to TRBD1 (5 bases). Germline CDR1 SGHDN, CDR2 FVKESK. CDR3 length: 15 amino acids. Trimming left V 4 bases short and J 3 bases short, with 13 bases between. The CDR3 protein is CASSLQAGIGNTIYF. DNA of the CDR3: TGTGCCAGCAGCCTACAGGCGGGAATTGGAAACACCATATATTTT.

The chain has TRBV28 and TRBJ1-5, with 7 bases identical to TRBD1. V shed 5 bases, J shed 5 bases, and the junction held 3 bases outside the gene matches. This CDR3 has 13 residues. The germline V gene encodes CDR1 MDHEN and CDR2 SYDVKM. CDR3 in DNA: TGTGCCAGCAGTCAAGACAGGGATCAGCCCCAGCATTTT. Amino acids: CASSQDRDQPQHF.

The sample holds one count of this clone. The chain carries TRBV15 and TRBJ1-5; D is undetermined. There are 15 residues in the CDR3. The V gene lost 1 base and the J gene lost 7 bases, with 14 bases spanning the gap. CDR1 is LNHNV and CDR2 is YYDKDF in the germline V gene (reference sequence). The CDR3 bases are TGTGCCACCAGCAGAGGATCCAGCCGGGAGCAGCCCCAGCATTTT. It is translated as CATSRGSSREQPQHF.

The V and J genes are TRBV19 and TRBJ2-3, with a weak D call TRBD1 (5 bases). In germline, CDR1 is LNHDA, CDR2 SQIVND (reference sequence). The V end lost 3 bases, the J end lost 0 bases, and 16 bases lay between the germline ends. The CDR3 consists of 17 residues. CDR3 sequence (DNA): TGTGCCAGTAGTATTCGAGGCCAGGGATATAGCACAGATACGCAGTATTTT. It codes for CASSIRGQGYSTDTQYF.

This clone was detected only once. The V call is TRBV7-2, the J call TRBJ2-3; 11 bases map to TRBD2. With V trimmed by 1 base and J by 6 bases, 3 bases remained unmatched. CDR3 length: 15 amino acids. Per the germline V gene, CDR1 is SGHTA and CDR2 is FQGNSA. The CDR3 protein is CASSLELAGADTQYF. CDR3 nucleotides: TGTGCCAGCAGCTTAGAACTAGCGGGAGCTGATACGCAGTATTTT.

The V gene is TRBV11-2, the J gene TRBJ1-5; 8 bases agree with TRBD1. In germline, CDR1 is SGHAT, CDR2 FQNNGV. The CDR3 covers 13 residues. Trimming took 5 bases from V and 7 from J; bases not matched to a gene: 4. Written as DNA, the CDR3 is TGTGCCAGCAGCATACAGGGGGACCAGCCCCAGCATTTT. Translating gives CASSIQGDQPQHF.

The J gene is TRBJ1-1, the V gene TRBV18, with unresolved D. The CDR3 is made up of 14 amino acids. In germline, CDR1 is KGHSH, CDR2 LQKENI. Trimming took 2 bases from V and 0 from J, leaving 7 bases between them. CDR3 nucleotide sequence: TGTGCCAGCTCACCAGCCAACATGAACACTGAAGCTTTCTTT. Amino acids: CASSPANMNTEAFF.

The chain joins TRBV19 to TRBJ2-7; TRBD1 matches at 8 bases. CDR1 is LNHDA and CDR2 is SQIVND in the germline V gene (reference sequence). This CDR3 is 15 amino acids long. Losses at the gene ends were 9 bases for V and 4 bases for J; bases not matched to a gene: 14. The CDR3 DNA reads as TGTGCCAGCACCCCGGGACAGGCGAAGGGGTACGAGCAGTACTTC. Translated, it gives CASTPGQAKGYEQYF.

The count of this clone is one. The J gene is TRBJ2-7, the V gene TRBV5-1; 10 bases map to TRBD1. V shed 5 bases, J shed 4 bases, and the junction held 6 bases outside the gene matches. This CDR3 is 14 amino acids long. Germline CDR1 reads SGHRS; CDR2 reads YFSETQ. Here the CDR3 DNA reads TGCGCCAGCAGTTCGGGACAGGGGTGGTACGAGCAGTACTTC. Encoded protein: CASSSGQGWYEQYF.

The chain joins TRBV9 to TRBJ2-7; the D gene is possibly TRBD2 (5 bases). The germline gives CDR1 SGDLS, CDR2 YYNGEE. V lost 4 bases, J lost 0 bases, and 11 bases lay in between. CDR3 length: 14 amino acids. CDR3 in amino acids: CASSRREGSYEQYF. The CDR3 DNA sequence: TGTGCCAGCAGCAGAAGAGAGGGCTCCTACGAGCAGTACTTC.

V usage is TRBV11-2 and J usage is TRBJ2-1; 11 nucleotides line up with TRBD2. The CDR3 consists of 15 residues. Unmatched junction bases numbered 3, after V lost 5 bases and J lost 3 bases. From germline, CDR1 is SGHAT and CDR2 FQNNGV. The CDR3 loop is CASSTSGGVYNEQFF. The CDR3 coding sequence is TGTGCCAGCAGCACTAGCGGGGGAGTCTACAATGAGCAGTTCTTC.

The V call is TRBV2, the J call TRBJ2-5; 7 bases align to TRBD1. Unmatched junction bases numbered 2, after V lost 1 base and J lost 0 bases. The V gene's germline CDR1 is SNHLY and CDR2 FYNNEI. There are 15 residues in the CDR3. For the CDR3, the DNA is TGTGCCAGCAGTGAAGGACAGGGCAACCAAGAGACCCAGTACTTC. As protein: CASSEGQGNQETQYF.